This T cell receptor (beta chain) was found in a study of T cells in Graves' hyperthyroidism and ophthalmopathy. Study information: At the time of initial diagnosis and before any treatment, peripheral blood was collected. Study outcomes and limitations: A model built on 13 V-J features separated ophthalmopathy from stable hyperthyroidism.

V lost 2 bases, J lost 4 bases, and 10 bases stayed unmatched. CDR1 and CDR2 (germline): DFQATT, SNEGSKA (reference sequence). The CDR3 spans 16 residues. Aged 18 to 65, the patients had hyperthyroidism that was newly diagnosed and had lasted under 2 months. Based on clinical symptoms, serum thyroxine and TRAb, thyroid ultrasound and orbital computed tomography, diagnoses were reached. Amplified TCR beta CDR3 regions came from RNA transcripts. Initially, a first-round RT-PCR of the TCR CDR3 employed the HTBI primer set. TCRdb re-derived calls from the multiplex PCR reads in MiXCR, one entry per CDR3 protein. The sample yields roughly 330,000 distinct CDR3 sequences, over 15% seen once. There are a few counts of this clonotype. Its antigen is unidentified.

This chain uses TRBV20-1 with TRBJ2-3; 9 bases are shared with TRBD1. What was sequenced was blood. This TCR derives from a young man with Graves' hyperthyroidism. The CDR3 region has the DNA TGCAGTGCTAGACGCTGGGACAGGGCAGGGGCAGATACGCAGTATTTT. This codes for CSARRWDRAGADTQYF.